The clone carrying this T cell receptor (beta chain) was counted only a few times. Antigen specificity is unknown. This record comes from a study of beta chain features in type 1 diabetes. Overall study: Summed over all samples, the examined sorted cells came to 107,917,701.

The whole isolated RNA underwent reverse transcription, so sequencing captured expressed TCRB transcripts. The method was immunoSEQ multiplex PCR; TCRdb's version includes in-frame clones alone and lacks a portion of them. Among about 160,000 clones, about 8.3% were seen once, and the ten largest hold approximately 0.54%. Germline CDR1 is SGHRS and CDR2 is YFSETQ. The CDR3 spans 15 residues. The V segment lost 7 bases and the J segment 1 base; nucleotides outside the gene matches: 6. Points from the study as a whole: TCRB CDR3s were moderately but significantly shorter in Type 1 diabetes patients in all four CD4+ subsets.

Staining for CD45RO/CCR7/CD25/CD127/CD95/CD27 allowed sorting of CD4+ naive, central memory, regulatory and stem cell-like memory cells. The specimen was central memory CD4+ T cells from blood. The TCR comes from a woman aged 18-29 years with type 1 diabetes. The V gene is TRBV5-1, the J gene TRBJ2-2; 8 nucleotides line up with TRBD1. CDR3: CASRSGTGNTGELFF. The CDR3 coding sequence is TGCGCCAGCCGCTCCGGGACAGGGAACACCGGGGAGCTGTTTTTT.